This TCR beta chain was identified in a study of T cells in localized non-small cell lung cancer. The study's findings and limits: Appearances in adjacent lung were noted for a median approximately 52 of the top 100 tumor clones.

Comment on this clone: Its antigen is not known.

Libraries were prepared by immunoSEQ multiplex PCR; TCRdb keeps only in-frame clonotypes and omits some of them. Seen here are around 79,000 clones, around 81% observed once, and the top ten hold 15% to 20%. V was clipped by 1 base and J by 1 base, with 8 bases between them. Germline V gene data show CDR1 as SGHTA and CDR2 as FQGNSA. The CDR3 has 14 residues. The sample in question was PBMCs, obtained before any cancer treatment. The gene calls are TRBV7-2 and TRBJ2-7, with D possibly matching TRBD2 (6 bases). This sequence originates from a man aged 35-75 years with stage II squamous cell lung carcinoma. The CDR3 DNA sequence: TGTGCCAGCAGCTTAGGTAGCGGATCCTACGAGCAGTACTTC. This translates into CASSLGSGSYEQYF. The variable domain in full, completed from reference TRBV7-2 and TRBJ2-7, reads GAGVSQSPSNKVTEKGKDVELRCDPISGHTALYWYRQSLGQGLEFLIYFQGNSAPDKSGLPSDRFSAERTGGSVSTLTIQRTQQEDSAVYLCASSLGSGSYEQYFGPGTRLTVT.